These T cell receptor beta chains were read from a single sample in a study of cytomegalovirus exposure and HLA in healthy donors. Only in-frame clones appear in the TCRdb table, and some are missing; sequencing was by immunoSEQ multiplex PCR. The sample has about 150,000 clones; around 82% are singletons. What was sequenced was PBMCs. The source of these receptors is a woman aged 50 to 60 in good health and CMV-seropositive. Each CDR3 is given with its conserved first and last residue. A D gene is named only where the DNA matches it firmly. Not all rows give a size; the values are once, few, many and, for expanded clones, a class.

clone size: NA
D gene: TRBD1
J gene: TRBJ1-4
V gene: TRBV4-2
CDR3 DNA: TGTGCCAGCAGCCAAGATTTACAGGGGGCGGGTAATGAAAAACTGTTTTTT
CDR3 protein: CASSQDLQGAGNEKLFF

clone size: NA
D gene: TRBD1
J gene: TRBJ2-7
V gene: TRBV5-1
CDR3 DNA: TGCGCCAGCAAAATAGGTGGGACAGTCTCCTACGAGCAGTACTTC
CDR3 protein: CASKIGGTVSYEQYF

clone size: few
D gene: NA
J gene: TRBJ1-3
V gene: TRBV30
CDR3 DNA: TGTGCCTGGAGGTATAAAGGCGTCGGGGACACCATATATTTT
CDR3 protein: CAWRYKGVGDTIYF

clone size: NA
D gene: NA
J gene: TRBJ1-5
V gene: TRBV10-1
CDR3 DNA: TGCGCCAGCATCCTGCGGGATCAGCCCCAGCATTTT
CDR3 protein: CASILRDQPQHF

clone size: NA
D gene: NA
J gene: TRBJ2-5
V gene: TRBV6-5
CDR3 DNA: TGTGCCAGCAGTGTTACGGCCCTCCTAGCTACCCAGTACTTC
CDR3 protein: CASSVTALLATQYF

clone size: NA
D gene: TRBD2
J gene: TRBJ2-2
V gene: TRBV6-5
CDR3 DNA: TGTGCCAGCAGTTACTCGGGGGGGACCGGGGAGCTGTTTTTT
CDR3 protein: CASSYSGGTGELFF

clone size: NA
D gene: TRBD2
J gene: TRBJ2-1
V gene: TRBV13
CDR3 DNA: TGTGCCAGCAGCCGTTTAGCGGGGGACAATGAGCAGTTCTTC
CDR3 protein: CASSRLAGDNEQFF

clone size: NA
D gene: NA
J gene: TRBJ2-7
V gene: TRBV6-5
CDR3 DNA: TGTGCCAGCAGGGCAGCGAGCTACGAGCAGTACTTC
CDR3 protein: CASRAASYEQYF

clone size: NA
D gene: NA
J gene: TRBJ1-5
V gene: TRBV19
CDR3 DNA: TGTGCCAGTAGTCTCAGGGGTAATCAGCCCCAGCATTTT
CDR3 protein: CASSLRGNQPQHF

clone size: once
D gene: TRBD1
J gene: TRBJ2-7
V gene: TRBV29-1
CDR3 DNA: TGCAGCGTTAGCGCAACAGGGGGCGAGCAGTACTTC
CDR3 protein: CSVSATGGEQYF

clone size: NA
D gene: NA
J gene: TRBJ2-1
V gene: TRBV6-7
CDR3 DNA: TGTGCCAGCAGTTGGCGGCCCTCGGATGACAATGAGCAGTTCTTC
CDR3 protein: CASSWRPSDDNEQFF

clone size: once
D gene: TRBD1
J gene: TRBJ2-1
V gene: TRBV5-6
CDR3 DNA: TGTGCCAGCAGCTTGTTCCCCGGGACAGTCAACAATGAGCAGTTCTTC
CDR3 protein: CASSLFPGTVNNEQFF

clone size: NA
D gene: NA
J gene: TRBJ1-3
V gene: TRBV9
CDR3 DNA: TGTGCCAGCAGCGGGTCAGGGCCCGGATCTGGAAACACCATATATTTT
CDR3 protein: CASSGSGPGSGNTIYF

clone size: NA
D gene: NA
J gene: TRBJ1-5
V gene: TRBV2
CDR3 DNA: TGTGCCAGCAGCACGGGGGGATTTAGCAATCAGCCCCAGCATTTT
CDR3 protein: CASSTGGFSNQPQHF

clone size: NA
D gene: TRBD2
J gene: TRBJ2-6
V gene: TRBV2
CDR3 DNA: TGTGCCAGCAGTGATATGGGGGGGGTCTCTGGGGCCAACGTCCTGACTTTC
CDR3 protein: CASSDMGGVSGANVLTF

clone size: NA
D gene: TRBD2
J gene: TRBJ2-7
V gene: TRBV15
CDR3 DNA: TGTGCCACCAGCAGCGACCCACGTTCCGGGACTAGTCGCTCCTACGAGCAGTACTTC
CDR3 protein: CATSSDPRSGTSRSYEQYF

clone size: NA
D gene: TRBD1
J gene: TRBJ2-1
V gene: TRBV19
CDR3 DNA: TGTGCCAGTACTCCTCAGGGGGCAGGTTCCTACAATGAGCAGTTCTTC
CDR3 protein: CASTPQGAGSYNEQFF

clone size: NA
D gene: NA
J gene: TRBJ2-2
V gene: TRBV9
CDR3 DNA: TGTGCCAGCAGCCTTTGGGCAACCTACACCGGGGAGCTGTTTTTT
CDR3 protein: CASSLWATYTGELFF

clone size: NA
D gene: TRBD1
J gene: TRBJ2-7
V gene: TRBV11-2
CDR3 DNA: TGTGCCAGCAGCCGCCCCGGGACAGGGTCCCACGAGCAGTACTTC
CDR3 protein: CASSRPGTGSHEQYF

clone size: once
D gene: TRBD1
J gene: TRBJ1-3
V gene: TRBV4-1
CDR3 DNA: TGCGCCAGCAGTGGGACAGGGGACGGAAACACCATATATTTT
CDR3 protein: CASSGTGDGNTIYF

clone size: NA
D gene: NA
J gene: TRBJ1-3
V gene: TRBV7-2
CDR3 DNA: TGTGCCAGCAGCTTACAGGGAAACTCTGGAAACACCATATATTTT
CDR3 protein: CASSLQGNSGNTIYF

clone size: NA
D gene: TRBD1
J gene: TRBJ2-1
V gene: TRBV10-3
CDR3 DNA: TGTGCCATCAGAACTCCCGGGACAGACAATGAGCAGTTCTTC
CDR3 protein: CAIRTPGTDNEQFF

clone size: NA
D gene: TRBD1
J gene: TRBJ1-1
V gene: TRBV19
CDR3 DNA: TGTGCCAGTAGATCCGCCGGACAGGGGGCGAGGACTGAAGCTTTCTTT
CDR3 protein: CASRSAGQGARTEAFF